Included here is one T cell receptor beta chain sequence, with context. From blood CD8+ and CD4+ T cells, the TCR beta chain was sequenced. An input of about 0.5 to 1 ug of RNA was subjected to reverse transcription using random hexamers. TCRdb recomputed calls from the immunoSEQ multiplex PCR reads with MiXCR, one row per CDR3 protein. In the table there are 150,000 or so distinct CDR3 sequences, less than 95% of which are singletons. The data belong to a study of CD8 T cells in Susac syndrome. The length of the CDR3 is 17 residues. V gave up 5 bases and J gave up 2 bases; unmatched junction bases: 10. CDR1 and CDR2 from the germline V gene are LNHDA and SQIVND (reference sequence).

The V and J genes are TRBV19 and TRBJ2-1, with 9 bases lining up with TRBD1. The sequencing sample was made of CD4+ T cells from PBMCs. This receptor was identified in a human donor with multiple sclerosis. Here the CDR3 reads CASSFEGGQGPYNEQFF. In DNA form, the CDR3 reads TGTGCCAGTAGTTTTGAGGGGGGACAGGGACCCTACAATGAGCAGTTCTTC.